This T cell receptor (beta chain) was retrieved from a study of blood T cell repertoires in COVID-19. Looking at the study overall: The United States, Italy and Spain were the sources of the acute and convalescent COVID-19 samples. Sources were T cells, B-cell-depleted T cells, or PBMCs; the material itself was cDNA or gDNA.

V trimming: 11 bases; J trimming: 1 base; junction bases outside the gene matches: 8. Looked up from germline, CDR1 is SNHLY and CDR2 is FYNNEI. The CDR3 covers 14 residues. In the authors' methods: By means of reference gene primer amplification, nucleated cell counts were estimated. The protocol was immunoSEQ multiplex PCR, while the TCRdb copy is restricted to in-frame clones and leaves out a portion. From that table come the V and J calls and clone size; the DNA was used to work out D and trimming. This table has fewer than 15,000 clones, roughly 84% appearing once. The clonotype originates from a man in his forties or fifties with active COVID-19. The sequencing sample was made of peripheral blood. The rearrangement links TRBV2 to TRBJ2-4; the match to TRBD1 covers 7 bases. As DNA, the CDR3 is TGTGCCTCGACAGGGACACGGGCCAAAAACATTCAGTACTTC. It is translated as CASTGTRAKNIQYF.